The 21 T cell receptor beta chains below all came from one sample that was sequenced in a study of CD8 T cells in Susac syndrome. Random hexamers were used to reverse transcribe roughly 0.45 to 1 ug of RNA. TCRdb used MiXCR to reprocess the immunoSEQ multiplex PCR reads, holding one entry per CDR3 protein. There are approximately 160,000 distinct CDR3 sequences in the sample; approximately 92% occur only once, and 0.13% lies in the top ten. Sequencing was carried out using CD4+ T cells from PBMCs. The receptors derive from a human donor in good health.

The V and J genes are TRBV10-2 and TRBJ1-2, with D possibly being TRBD1 (6 bases). The CDR3 is made up of 13 amino acids. CDR1 is WSHSY, CDR2 SAAADI, per germline. Trimming shortened V by 2 bases and J by 6 bases, and 10 bases separated the two germline ends. The DNA of the CDR3 is TGCGCCAGCAGTGAGACAGGGATTAATGGCTACACCTTC. Translating it yields CASSETGINGYTF.

The chain carries TRBV2 and TRBJ1-5; the D is unclear. Germline lookup yields CDR1 SNHLY and CDR2 FYNNEI. Trimming left V 7 bases short and J 5 bases short, with 27 bases between. The CDR3 runs to 18 residues. CDR3 amino acids: CASTQRRFLKAGDQPQHF. DNA for the CDR3: TGTGCCAGCACCCAGAGGAGATTCCTCAAGGCTGGCGATCAGCCCCAGCATTTT.

This clonotype was detected only once. This chain connects TRBV9 to TRBJ1-4, with D unresolved. The V gene lost 3 bases and the J gene lost 6 bases, with 12 bases spanning the gap. Germline values: CDR1 SGDLS, CDR2 YYNGEE. The CDR3 extends over 14 amino acids. The CDR3 loop is CASSEAAVHEKLFF. The CDR3 nucleotides read TGTGCCAGCAGCGAAGCGGCGGTTCATGAAAAACTGTTTTTT.

The CDR3 nucleotides read TGTGCCAGCAGCCCGTCCCGGGCCTCCTATAATTCACCCCTCCACTTT. Protein: CASSPSRASYNSPLHF. V usage is TRBV3-1 and J usage is TRBJ1-6, with D unclear. The CDR3 covers 16 residues. Germline assignment: CDR1 LGHDT and CDR2 YNNKEL (reference sequence). The V end was cut by 4 bases, the J end by 0 bases, with 10 bases between.

The chain recombines TRBV27 with TRBJ1-2; D is unclear. Germline V lookup: CDR1 MNHEY, CDR2 SMNVEV (reference sequence). The CDR3 has 15 residues. V lost 2 bases and J 0 bases, leaving 10 bases between the germline ends. CDR3 loop: CASSLGPLSNYGYTF. Written as DNA, the CDR3 is TGTGCCAGCAGTTTAGGACCCCTGTCTAACTATGGCTACACCTTC.

CDR3 loop: CASRQNANTGELFF. The CDR3 nucleotides are TGCGCCAGCAGACAGAACGCGAACACCGGGGAGCTGTTTTTT. The chain is built from TRBV5-1 and TRBJ2-2; D is unresolved. V lost 5 bases to trimming and J lost 0 bases, with 8 bases between them. Germline CDR1 is SGHRS and CDR2 is YFSETQ. This CDR3 contains 14 residues.

The chain combines TRBV5-1 with TRBJ2-3; 9 nucleotides align to TRBD1. The ends lost 0 bases at V and 5 bases at J; junction bases unmatched: 4. This CDR3 has 15 residues. In germline, CDR1 is SGHRS, CDR2 YFSETQ. CDR3 sequence: CASSLEGQGRDTQYF. CDR3 nucleotides: TGCGCCAGCAGCTTGGAGGGACAGGGCAGAGATACGCAGTATTTT.

This chain uses TRBV29-1 with TRBJ1-1; no clear D. The germline V gene has CDR1 SQVTM and CDR2 ANQGSEA. The CDR3 has 12 residues. V lost 1 base, J lost 6 bases, and 9 bases lay in between. CDR3 residues: CSVEGEGPEAFF. CDR3 coding DNA: TGCAGCGTTGAAGGGGAAGGTCCTGAAGCTTTCTTT.

The CDR3 DNA sequence: TGTGCCAGCAGCACCCGTCCTCTGAGGGATTCACCCCTCCACTTT. Translated: CASSTRPLRDSPLHF. The chain employs TRBV11-2 and TRBJ1-6, with D unclear. Deletions cut 5 bases from V and 8 bases from J, with 16 bases between. The CDR3 has 15 amino acids. CDR1 is SGHAT, CDR2 FQNNGV, per germline.

The rearrangement links TRBV19 to TRBJ1-2; weak D call: TRBD1 (5 bases). The CDR3 has 15 residues. V gave up 3 bases and J gave up 3 bases, with 14 bases separating them. Looked up from germline, CDR1 is LNHDA and CDR2 is SQIVND (reference sequence). The CDR3 sequence is CASSMWAGMDYGYTF. The CDR3, as DNA: TGTGCCAGTAGTATGTGGGCAGGGATGGACTATGGCTACACCTTC.

The V call is TRBV11-2, the J call TRBJ2-5; 8 bases agree with TRBD2. The CDR3 spans 15 residues. J was trimmed by 2 bases and V by 3 bases; bases with no gene match: 5. Germline-derived CDR1 and CDR2 are SGHAT and FQNNGV. CDR3 in DNA: TGTGCCAGCAGCTTTCAGACGGGGGGGCAAGAGACCCAGTACTTC. Translation gives CASSFQTGGQETQYF. The whole variable domain, filled in from reference TRBV11-2 and TRBJ2-5, reads EAGVAQSPRYKIIEKRQSVAFWCNPISGHATLYWYQQILGQGPKLLIQFQNNGVVDDSQLPKDRFSAERLKGVDSTLKIQPAKLEDSAVYLCASSFQTGGQETQYFGPGTRLLVL.

Here the CDR3 DNA reads TGTGCCAGCAGCTTCTTGAGGGGGGGCAGTAATACGCAGTATTTT. It encodes CASSFLRGGSNTQYF. This chain joins TRBV7-2 and TRBJ2-3; perhaps TRBD2 as D (7 bases). V lost 3 bases, J lost 7 bases, and 17 bases lay in between. Per germline, CDR1 SGHTA and CDR2 FQGNSA. The length of the CDR3 is 15 residues.

The gene calls are TRBV12-3 or TRBV12-4 and TRBJ1-4; 7 bases map to TRBD1. The CDR3 sequence is 15 residues long. The V segment lost 6 bases and the J segment 0 bases; nucleotides outside the gene matches: 4. CDR3 coding DNA: TGTGCCAGCAGGGCAGGGGGTGCAACTAATGAAAAACTGTTTTTT. Translation gives CASRAGGATNEKLFF.

The chain carries TRBV12-3 or TRBV12-4 and TRBJ2-5; 9 nucleotides agree with TRBD2. This CDR3 is 14 amino acids long. V trimming: 3 bases; J trimming: 4 bases; junction bases outside the gene matches: 3. The CDR3 sequence is CASSFAGGAETQYF. The CDR3 DNA is TGTGCCAGCAGTTTCGCGGGGGGGGCAGAGACCCAGTACTTC.

The chain carries TRBV28 and TRBJ2-7; D call uncertain. CDR1 is MDHEN and CDR2 is SYDVKM in the germline V gene. Deletions cut 7 bases from V and 7 bases from J, with 11 bases between. The CDR3 extends over 11 amino acids. The CDR3 nucleotides are TGTGCCAGCACCTTAGGGCGTGAGCAGTACTTC. It specifies CASTLGREQYF.

The chain employs TRBV6-5 and TRBJ2-5; 8 nucleotides line up with TRBD1. CDR3 length: 13 residues. The J segment lost 5 bases and the V segment lost 5 bases, leaving 4 bases of the junction unmatched. The V gene's germline CDR1 is MNHEY and CDR2 SVGAGI. In DNA, the CDR3 is TGTGCCAGCAGTAGGACAGGGTTGGAGACCCAGTACTTC. Translated, it gives CASSRTGLETQYF.

This rearrangement joins TRBV3-1 to TRBJ1-2, with 7 positions matching TRBD1. The ends lost 0 bases at V and 8 bases at J; junction bases unmatched: 6. This CDR3 spans 14 amino acids. Looked up from germline, CDR1 is LGHDT and CDR2 is YNNKEL (reference sequence). CDR3 residues: CASSQEGGAKGYTF. CDR3 DNA sequence: TGTGCCAGCAGCCAAGAAGGGGGCGCCAAGGGCTACACCTTC.

This rearrangement joins TRBV3-1 to TRBJ2-3; 16 bases are a match to TRBD2. CDR1 is LGHDT, CDR2 YNNKEL, per germline (reference sequence). The V gene end was trimmed by 4 bases and the J gene end by 4 bases; junction bases not matched to a gene: 8. The CDR3 contains 18 residues. This chain's CDR3 is CASSRGLAGGLSADTQYF. CDR3 sequence (DNA): TGTGCCAGCAGCCGGGGACTAGCGGGGGGGCTCAGCGCAGATACGCAGTATTTT.

CDR3 in amino acids: CAISESNGGAYEQYF. CDR3 DNA: TGTGCCATCAGTGAGTCGAACGGGGGGGCCTACGAGCAGTACTTC. The V gene is TRBV10-3, the J gene TRBJ2-7; 8 bases align to TRBD2. The CDR3 is 15 residues long. Trimming took 0 bases from V and 2 from J; bases not matched to a gene: 3. Looked up from germline, CDR1 is ENHRY and CDR2 is SYGVKD.

The V and J genes are TRBV3-1 and TRBJ2-5, with 9 bases fitting TRBD1. The CDR3 spans 15 residues. With V trimmed by 4 bases and J by 1 base, 4 bases remained unmatched. Germline V gene lookup returns CDR1 LGHDT and CDR2 YNNKEL (reference sequence). CDR3 in amino acids: CASSPRQGGQETQYF. CDR3 sequence (DNA): TGTGCCAGCAGCCCCCGACAGGGGGGCCAAGAGACCCAGTACTTC.

The chain has TRBV2 and TRBJ1-2, with 7 bases identical to TRBD1. The CDR3 sequence is 14 residues long. The germline CDR1 and CDR2 sequences are SNHLY and FYNNEI. V was pared by 7 bases and J by 5 bases, with 10 bases of the junction left unmatched. In nucleotides, the CDR3 is TGTGCCAGCAAATCGGCCGGGACAGATTATGGCTACACCTTC. Translation gives CASKSAGTDYGYTF.